The subject of this entry is one T cell receptor beta chain. Its matching antigen is unknown. This record comes from a study of T cell responses to AZD1222 COVID-19 vaccine. Whole-study findings and limits: All repertoire sampling was performed exclusively after the peak T cell response.

Sequenced by immunoSEQ multiplex PCR; TCRdb stores in-frame clones only, minus some. Found here are about 100,000 clones, more than 70% of them singletons; the top ten hold roughly 7%. The source was peripheral blood, collected on day 0 of AZD1222 vaccination. The source of this sequence is an adult in good health.

The CDR3 DNA follows: TGTGCCAGCAAACTAGCGGGAAGCACAGATACGCAGTATTTT. Residues: CASKLAGSTDTQYF. The rearrangement joins TRBV7-3 to TRBJ2-3, with 10 nucleotides matching TRBD2. J gave up 0 bases and V 7 bases, and 1 base lay outside the gene matches. This CDR3 is 14 amino acids long. Germline V gene lookup returns CDR1 SGHTA and CDR2 FQGTGA.